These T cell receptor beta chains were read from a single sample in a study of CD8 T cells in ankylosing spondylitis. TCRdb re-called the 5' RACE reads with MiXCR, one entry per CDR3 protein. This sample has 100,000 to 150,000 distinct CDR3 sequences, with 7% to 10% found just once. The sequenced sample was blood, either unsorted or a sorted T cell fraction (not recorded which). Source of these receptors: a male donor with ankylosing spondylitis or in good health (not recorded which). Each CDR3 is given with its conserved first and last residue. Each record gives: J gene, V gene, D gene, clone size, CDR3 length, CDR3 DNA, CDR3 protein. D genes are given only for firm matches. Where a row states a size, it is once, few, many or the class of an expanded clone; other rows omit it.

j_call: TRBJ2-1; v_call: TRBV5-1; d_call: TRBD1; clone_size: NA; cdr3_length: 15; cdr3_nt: TGCGCCAGCAGCGCCTCGGGACAGGGGGCCTATGAGCAGTTCTTC; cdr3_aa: CASSASGQGAYEQFF
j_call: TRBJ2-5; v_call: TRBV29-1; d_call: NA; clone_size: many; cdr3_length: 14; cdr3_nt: TGCAGCGTTAATACCGGACTTTTTGGGGAGACCCAGTACTTC; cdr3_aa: CSVNTGLFGETQYF
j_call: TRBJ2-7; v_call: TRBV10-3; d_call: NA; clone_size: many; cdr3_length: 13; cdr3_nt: TGTGCCATCAGTTTGTCGGCCGCCTACGAGCAGTACTTC; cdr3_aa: CAISLSAAYEQYF
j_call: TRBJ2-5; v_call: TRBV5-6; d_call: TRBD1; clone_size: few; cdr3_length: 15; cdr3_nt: TGTGCCAGCAGCTCCCGACAGGGGGTGGGAGAGACCCAGTACTTC; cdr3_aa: CASSSRQGVGETQYF
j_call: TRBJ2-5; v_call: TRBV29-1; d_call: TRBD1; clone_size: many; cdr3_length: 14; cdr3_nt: TGCAGCGTCGCCCGGGACAGGGCATCAGAGACCCAGTACTTC; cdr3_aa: CSVARDRASETQYF
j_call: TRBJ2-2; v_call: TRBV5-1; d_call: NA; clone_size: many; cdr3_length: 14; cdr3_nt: TGCGCCAGCAGCTTGGGGGCCCGCGCCGGGGAGCTGTTTTTT; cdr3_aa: CASSLGARAGELFF
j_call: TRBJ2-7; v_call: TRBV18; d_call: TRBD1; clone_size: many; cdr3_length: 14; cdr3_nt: TGTGCCAGCTCACCCAGACAGGGATCCTACGAGCAGTACTTC; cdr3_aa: CASSPRQGSYEQYF
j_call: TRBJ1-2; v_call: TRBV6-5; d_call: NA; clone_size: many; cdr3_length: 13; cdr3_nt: TGTGCCAGCAGTTTCCGCAGGGGCTATGGCTACACCTTC; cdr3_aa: CASSFRRGYGYTF
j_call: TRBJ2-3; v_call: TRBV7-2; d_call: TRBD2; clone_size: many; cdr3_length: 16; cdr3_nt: TGTGCCAGCAGCTTTTATGGGTACGGGAGGGCAGATACGCAGTATTTT; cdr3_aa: CASSFYGYGRADTQYF
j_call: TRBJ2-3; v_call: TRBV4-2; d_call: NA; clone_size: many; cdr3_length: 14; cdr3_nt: TGTGCCAGCAGCCAAGTAATCCAGCGAGATACGCAGTATTTT; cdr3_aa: CASSQVIQRDTQYF